This T cell receptor (beta chain) was sequenced for a study of tumor-infiltrating lymphocytes in primary liver carcinoma. Trimming left V 4 bases short and J 1 base short, with 4 bases between. The CDR3 has 12 amino acids. The germline V gene has CDR1 MNHNY and CDR2 SVGAGI (reference sequence). This clonotype was seen a few times. The target antigen is unknown. Study observations and caveats: It was tumor-adjacent and tumor-blood pairs that overlapped less than tumor region pairs did.

Researchers drew blood RNA from unsorted whole blood and extracted germline DNA as well. A sample of roughly 3.8 milliliters of peripheral blood was taken before surgery. The input was around 530 ng total RNA; TCR beta cDNA was made from it with a constant-region primer. Three nested multiplex PCR rounds of slightly modified ARM-PCR generated TCR beta libraries. Researchers ran the first two PCR rounds for approximately 9 cycles each with TRBV1-TRBV30 forward primers and a C-beta reverse primer. TCRdb redid the calling of the multiplex PCR reads with MiXCR, one entry per CDR3 protein. The profile shows 310,000 or so distinct CDR3 sequences, almost 60% of them singletons.

Sequenced sample: peripheral blood. This receptor was obtained from a woman aged 25 to 45 with primary liver carcinoma and hepatitis B virus infection. The chain combines TRBV6-6 with TRBJ1-1; no definite D call. DNA for the CDR3: TGTGCCAGCAGTTCCCAGAACACTGAAGCTTTCTTT. Protein: CASSSQNTEAFF.